Below, 11 T cell receptor beta chains from the same sample are listed, as sequenced in a study of graft-versus-host responses after intestinal transplantation. Graft tissue processing released intraepithelial and lamina propria lymphocytes. Profiling relied on immunoSEQ multiplex PCR, and the TCRdb table lists in-frame clones only, not all of them. The data show some 8,200 clones, with around 79% seen just once and about 13% held by the top ten. The specimen was ileum tissue, collected 226 days after intestinal transplant. These receptors were collected from a human patient who received an intestinal transplant, so some T cells may come from the graft donor.

The chain is built from TRBV6-1 and TRBJ2-7; the D is unclear. CDR3 length equals 15 residues. Germline assignment: CDR1 MNHNS and CDR2 SASEGT. Trimming left V 0 bases short and J 3 bases short, with 12 bases between. Written as DNA, the CDR3 is TGTGCCAGCAGTGAAGCGCCGGGTATCTACTACGAGCAGTACTTC. Encoded protein: CASSEAPGIYYEQYF.

This clone was recorded once. J is TRBJ1-1 and V is TRBV19; D is uncertain. Germline loops: CDR1 LNHDA, CDR2 SQIVND (reference sequence). The CDR3 totals 14 residues. The germline V and J ends were trimmed by 3 bases and 0 bases, with 8 bases remaining between them. Here the CDR3 DNA reads TGTGCCAGTAGTATTGGAGTTATGAACACTGAAGCTTTCTTT. Its translation: CASSIGVMNTEAFF.

CDR3 region: CASSLGRADTQYF. CDR3 coding DNA: TGCGCCAGCAGCTTGGGGAGGGCAGATACGCAGTATTTT. The chain is built from TRBV5-1 and TRBJ2-3; tentatively, D is TRBD2 (6 bases). Germline assignment: CDR1 SGHRS and CDR2 YFSETQ. Trimming stripped 0 bases from V and 4 bases from J, with 6 bases between. The CDR3 extends over 13 amino acids.

V gene TRBV6-1 combines with J gene TRBJ2-7; TRBD2 matches 7 bases. The CDR3 consists of 11 residues. J lost 2 bases, V lost 8 bases, and 0 bases had no gene match. The germline gives CDR1 MNHNS, CDR2 SASEGT. Here the CDR3 reads CASGRAYEQYF. CDR3 DNA: TGTGCCAGCGGGAGGGCCTACGAGCAGTACTTC.

The chain recombines TRBV7-9 with TRBJ2-5, with D unresolved. The CDR3 runs to 15 residues. With 1 base removed from V and 5 bases from J, the gap between germline ends came to 14 bases. The germline CDR1 and CDR2 sequences are SEHNR and FQNEAQ (reference sequence). CDR3 sequence (DNA): TGTGCCAGCAGCTTAGGGAGTCCGGCTGGGGAGACCCAGTACTTC. Its protein product is CASSLGSPAGETQYF.

The V gene is TRBV5-4, the J gene TRBJ2-1, with 7 bases identical to TRBD2. There are 16 residues in the CDR3. With V trimmed by 3 bases and J by 1 base, 7 bases remained unmatched. Germline V gene lookup returns CDR1 SGHNT and CDR2 YYREEE (reference sequence). This CDR3 is CASSSGGVSSYNEQFF. The CDR3 DNA sequence: TGTGCCAGCAGCTCGGGAGGAGTAAGTTCCTACAATGAGCAGTTCTTC.

V is TRBV28 and J is TRBJ2-1; 8 bases map to TRBD2. V lost 6 bases, J lost 11 bases, and 12 bases stayed unmatched. The germline gives CDR1 MDHEN, CDR2 SYDVKM. There are 14 residues in the CDR3. CDR3 DNA sequence: TGTGCCAGCAGCAGGGGACTAGTAATGATCCAGCAGTTCTTC. It specifies CASSRGLVMIQQFF.

This chain uses TRBV7-9 with TRBJ1-2; tentatively, D is TRBD1 (5 bases). This CDR3 contains 13 residues. The V end lost 5 bases, the J end lost 4 bases, and 11 bases lay between the germline ends. From germline, CDR1 is SEHNR and CDR2 FQNEAQ (reference sequence). CDR3 DNA sequence: TGTGCCAGCAGCCAACAGGCTCCCTATGGCTACACCTTC. Protein product: CASSQQAPYGYTF.

V usage is TRBV11-2 and J usage is TRBJ1-4, with 8 nucleotides matching TRBD1. Germline loops: CDR1 SGHAT, CDR2 FQNNGV. V lost 6 bases, J lost 8 bases, and 14 bases stayed unmatched. This CDR3 is 16 amino acids long. CDR3 amino acids: CASSSYLQGEGEKLFF. CDR3 bases: TGTGCCAGCAGTTCTTATTTACAGGGGGAGGGAGAAAAACTGTTTTTT.

The chain recombines TRBV6-5 with TRBJ1-1; TRBD1 agrees at 7 bases. In germline, CDR1 is MNHEY, CDR2 SVGAGI. The CDR3 is 15 amino acids. V shed 6 bases, J shed 5 bases, and the junction held 12 bases outside the gene matches. The CDR3 loop reads CASSQTGPGETEAFF. The CDR3 DNA follows: TGTGCCAGCAGCCAGACAGGGCCTGGGGAAACTGAAGCTTTCTTT.

This clone came up a few times. This sequence joins TRBV11-2 and TRBJ2-3, with TRBD2 matching 8 bases. CDR3 length: 14 residues. J lost 6 bases, V lost 5 bases, and 7 bases had no gene match. Germline V gives CDR1 SGHAT, CDR2 FQNNGV. CDR3: CASSHRTSRDTQYF. The CDR3 region has the DNA TGTGCCAGCAGCCATCGGACTAGCAGGGATACGCAGTATTTT.